A single sample gave rise to the 31 T cell receptor beta chains below, sequenced in a study of blood T cell repertoires in COVID-19. Method: immunoSEQ multiplex PCR; TCRdb's copy keeps in-frame clones and lacks some. Seen here are over 200,000 clones, about 91% observed once, and the top ten hold about 2.5%. Input material: PBMCs or T cells enriched from blood (not recorded which). These receptors were taken from a woman between 40 and 55 years old with acute COVID-19.

This chain links TRBV5-1 with TRBJ1-6; D gene uncertain. The CDR3 sequence is 14 residues long. The V end was cut by 3 bases, the J end by 7 bases, with 11 bases between. Germline lookup yields CDR1 SGHRS and CDR2 YFSETQ. The CDR3 DNA reads TGCGCCAGCAGCTCAACAGTTTCAAATTCACCCCTCCACTTT. Encoded protein: CASSSTVSNSPLHF.

V and J are TRBV2 and TRBJ1-1; no reliable D call. Trimming removed 4 bases from V and 1 base from J, with 10 bases in between. This CDR3 comprises 14 residues. The germline V gene encodes CDR1 SNHLY and CDR2 FYNNEI. CDR3 sequence: CASSGGGGNTEAFF. DNA of the CDR3: TGTGCCAGCAGTGGTGGTGGCGGGAACACTGAAGCTTTCTTT.

The rearrangement links TRBV4-2 to TRBJ2-1; no reliable D call. The germline V gene encodes CDR1 LGHNA and CDR2 YNFKEQ. V was pared by 2 bases and J by 6 bases, with 5 bases between. The CDR3 has 12 residues. In DNA form, the CDR3 reads TGTGCCAGCAGCCAACGCGTCAATGAGCAGTTCTTC. Its protein product is CASSQRVNEQFF.

V usage is TRBV9 and J usage is TRBJ1-1; TRBD1 matches at 11 bases. Trimming took 3 bases from V and 2 from J; bases not matched to a gene: 6. The CDR3 has 16 residues. The V gene's germline CDR1 is SGDLS and CDR2 YYNGEE. Written as DNA, the CDR3 is TGTGCCAGCAGCGGGGGACAGGGGGTGGGTAACACTGAAGCTTTCTTT. Its translation: CASSGGQGVGNTEAFF.

This rearrangement joins TRBV29-1 to TRBJ2-6; tentative D call: TRBD2 (5 bases). CDR3 length equals 14 residues. Looked up from germline, CDR1 is SQVTM and CDR2 is ANQGSEA. With 3 bases removed from V and 4 bases from J, the gap between germline ends came to 10 bases. The CDR3 here is CSVEMDSGANVLTF. The CDR3 DNA reads TGCAGCGTTGAGATGGACTCGGGGGCCAACGTCCTGACTTTC.

The chain employs TRBV6-1 and TRBJ2-7, with D possibly TRBD2 on 5 matching bases. CDR1 is MNHNS, CDR2 SASEGT, per germline. V gave up 2 bases and J gave up 10 bases, with 15 bases separating them. The CDR3 length is 13 residues. The CDR3 loop is CASSEWSRAAQYV. CDR3 bases: TGTGCCAGCAGTGAATGGTCGAGGGCAGCTCAGTACGTC.

The rearrangement links TRBV7-2 to TRBJ2-3; weak D call: TRBD2 (6 bases). The ends were cut back, 3 bases at V and 5 bases at J, with 15 bases in the middle. CDR1 is SGHTA and CDR2 is FQGNSA in the germline V gene. CDR3 length: 15 amino acids. The CDR3 region is CASSLEGRKKDTQYF. Written as DNA, the CDR3 is TGTGCCAGCAGCTTGGAGGGCCGGAAAAAAGATACGCAGTATTTT. Using reference TRBV7-2 and TRBJ2-3 for the parts outside the CDR3, the full variable domain is GAGVSQSPSNKVTEKGKDVELRCDPISGHTALYWYRQSLGQGLEFLIYFQGNSAPDKSGLPSDRFSAERTGGSVSTLTIQRTQQEDSAVYLCASSLEGRKKDTQYFGPGTRLTVL.

The chain joins TRBV7-9 to TRBJ2-5; 9 positions match TRBD2. The junction had 3 bases not matched to a gene; V was cut back by 1 base and J by 3 bases. The CDR3 totals 15 residues. CDR1 is SEHNR, CDR2 FQNEAQ, per germline (reference sequence). In nucleotides, the CDR3 is TGTGCCAGCAGCTTAGGTAGCGGGGGAAAAGAGACCCAGTACTTC. This gives the protein CASSLGSGGKETQYF.

The chain carries TRBV2 and TRBJ2-7, with TRBD2 identical over 9 bases. Germline V gives CDR1 SNHLY, CDR2 FYNNEI. Trimming removed 5 bases from V and 6 bases from J; junction bases left unmatched: 17. This CDR3 has 17 amino acids. The CDR3 DNA is TGTGCCAGCAGTCGCGGGGGGGCAGTATCCTACTTCAGCGAGCAGTACTTC. Translated, it gives CASSRGGAVSYFSEQYF.

The chain employs TRBV5-1 and TRBJ1-4; the D gene is possibly TRBD1 (5 bases). This CDR3 region has 15 residues. V was trimmed by 4 bases and J by 8 bases, leaving 18 bases between them. Per germline, CDR1 SGHRS and CDR2 YFSETQ. The CDR3 DNA reads TGCGCCAGCAGCCCCCCAGGGTGGGAAGGAGAAAAACTGTTTTTT. It is translated as CASSPPGWEGEKLFF.

This chain connects TRBV7-9 to TRBJ1-6; no firm D call. This CDR3 has 16 amino acids. Germline values: CDR1 SEHNR, CDR2 FQNEAQ (reference sequence). The V end was cut by 1 base, the J end by 4 bases, with 11 bases between. The CDR3 DNA reads TGTGCCAGCAGCTTAGAACAGCCGAGTTATAATTCACCCCTCCACTTT. Protein sequence: CASSLEQPSYNSPLHF. The variable domain in full, with the rest retrieved from reference TRBV7-9 and TRBJ1-6, is DTGVSQNPRHKITKRGQNVTFRCDPISEHNRLYWYRQTLGQGPEFLTYFQNEAQLEKSRLLSDRFSAERPKGSFSTLEIQRTEQGDSAMYLCASSLEQPSYNSPLHFGNGTRLTVT.

The V and J genes are TRBV15 and TRBJ1-4, with D perhaps matching TRBD1 (5 bases). The V gene's germline CDR1 is LNHNV and CDR2 YYDKDF (reference sequence). V was shortened by 0 bases and J by 8 bases, with 7 bases between the two germline ends. The CDR3 runs to 13 residues. The CDR3, as DNA: TGTGCCACCAGCAGAGATCAGGGCGAAAAACTGTTTTTT. The encoded protein is CATSRDQGEKLFF.

V usage is TRBV11-3 and J usage is TRBJ2-5; maybe TRBD2 (5 bases). Trimming cost V 1 base and J 5 bases, with 20 bases left between them. The CDR3 is 17 residues long. CDR1 and CDR2 (germline): SGHNT, YENEEA. The DNA for the CDR3 is TGTGCCAGCAGCTTAGGAAACGGCTTAGCGTTGCGGGAGACCCAGTACTTC. This gives the protein CASSLGNGLALRETQYF.

The rearrangement joins TRBV6-5 to TRBJ2-7, with 9 bases identical to TRBD2. With 8 bases clipped from V and 1 base from J, the junction kept 3 bases outside the gene matches. Germline assignment: CDR1 MNHEY and CDR2 SVGAGI. The length of the CDR3 is 13 residues. The CDR3 protein is CASRLAVSYEQYV. In DNA, the CDR3 is TGTGCCAGCCGACTAGCGGTATCCTACGAGCAGTACGTC.

Here the CDR3 DNA reads TGCGCCAGCAGGCTGCTCCGGGTCCTGAGCTCCTACGAGCAGTACGTC. It translates to CASRLLRVLSSYEQYV. The chain is built from TRBV23-1 and TRBJ2-7; D gene ambiguous. TRBV23-1 is assigned to the ORF class and has an uncertain function. With 6 bases removed from V and 0 bases from J, the gap between germline ends came to 18 bases. The CDR3 runs to 16 residues.

This sequence joins TRBV19 and TRBJ1-1; 7 bases agree with TRBD1. The CDR3 runs to 13 residues. In germline, CDR1 is LNHDA, CDR2 SQIVND (reference sequence). The junction had 5 bases not matched to a gene; V was cut back by 6 bases and J by 4 bases. The CDR3 loop reads CASRIQGLTEAFF. The CDR3 nucleotides read TGTGCCAGTAGGATACAGGGGCTCACTGAAGCTTTCTTT.

The chain couples TRBV6-5 to TRBJ2-7; 10 positions match TRBD2. The CDR3 consists of 16 residues. After removal of 4 bases from V and 1 base from J, the junction contained 7 bases not matched to a gene. The germline CDR1 and CDR2 sequences are MNHEY and SVGAGI. CDR3 region: CASSSASGGMSYEQYF. The CDR3 coding sequence is TGTGCCAGCAGTTCTGCTAGCGGGGGTATGTCCTACGAGCAGTACTTC.

The chain couples TRBV6-2 or TRBV6-3 to TRBJ2-5; 11 bases align to TRBD2. V shed 2 bases and J 3 bases; nucleotides not matched to a gene: 5. Germline CDR1 MNHEY, CDR2 SVGEGT. The CDR3 has 16 amino acids. Here the CDR3 reads CASSYLAGGPKETQYF. For the CDR3, the DNA is TGTGCCAGCAGTTACCTAGCGGGGGGACCCAAAGAGACCCAGTACTTC.

The chain employs TRBV2 and TRBJ1-1; D gene unclear. V was clipped by 7 bases and J by 1 base, with 7 bases between them. CDR3 length: 12 amino acids. Looked up from germline, CDR1 is SNHLY and CDR2 is FYNNEI. The CDR3 loop is CASIMRNTEAFF. In nucleotides, the CDR3 is TGTGCCAGCATAATGAGGAACACTGAAGCTTTCTTT. Full variable domain (missing parts from reference TRBV2 and TRBJ1-1): EPEVTQTPSHQVTQMGQEVILRCVPISNHLYFYWYRQILGQKVEFLVSFYNNEISEKSEIFDDQFSVERPDGSNFTLKIRSTKLEDSAMYFCASIMRNTEAFFGQGTRLTVV.

The CDR3 spells CASSPVRRGTGELFF. CDR3 nucleotides: TGTGCCAGCAGCCCAGTGAGGCGGGGTACCGGGGAGCTGTTTTTT. V usage is TRBV11-2 and J usage is TRBJ2-2; weak D call: TRBD2 (6 bases). Trimming shortened V by 5 bases and J by 5 bases, and 15 bases separated the two germline ends. The CDR3 sequence is 15 residues long. The germline V gene encodes CDR1 SGHAT and CDR2 FQNNGV.

The CDR3 sequence: CASSSPAGDRGDGHYGYTF. CDR3 bases: TGCGCCAGCAGCTCACCCGCGGGGGACAGGGGCGACGGACACTATGGCTACACCTTC. The chain uses TRBV5-1 and TRBJ1-2, with TRBD1 matching 10 bases. The CDR3 extends over 19 amino acids. J was trimmed by 3 bases and V by 3 bases; bases with no gene match: 17. Germline CDR1 and CDR2: SGHRS and YFSETQ.

The chain recombines TRBV11-3 with TRBJ1-4; possible D gene TRBD1, 5 bases. The CDR3 spans 14 residues. Trimming cost V 2 bases and J 3 bases, with 7 bases left between them. CDR1 and CDR2 (germline): SGHNT, YENEEA. CDR3 residues: CASSLRGPNEKLFF. The CDR3 region has the DNA TGTGCCAGCAGCTTAAGGGGCCCTAATGAAAAACTGTTTTTT.

V is TRBV5-1 and J is TRBJ2-5; 11 nucleotides agree with TRBD2. The CDR3 covers 16 residues. The germline gives CDR1 SGHRS, CDR2 YFSETQ. V dropped 7 bases and J dropped 5; count of bases not matched to a gene: 13. DNA of the CDR3: TGCGCCAGCCGCCCCGGGACTAGCGGCTCTACGGAGACCCAGTACTTC. This translates into CASRPGTSGSTETQYF. Full variable domain (missing parts from reference TRBV5-1 and TRBJ2-5): KAGVTQTPRYLIKTRGQQVTLSCSPISGHRSVSWYQQTPGQGLQFLFEYFSETQRNKGNFPGRFSGRQFSNSRSEMNVSTLELGDSALYLCASRPGTSGSTETQYFGPGTRLLVL.

The rearrangement links TRBV7-2 to TRBJ1-2; D not resolved. Germline V gene sequence: CDR1 SGHTA, CDR2 FQGNSA. CDR3 length: 14 residues. Trimming shortened V by 5 bases and J by 2 bases, and 12 bases separated the two germline ends. CDR3 amino acids: CASSPAGINYGYTF. CDR3 bases: TGTGCCAGCAGCCCTGCGGGGATCAACTATGGCTACACCTTC.

Only one count was recorded for this clone. The chain carries TRBV6-2 or TRBV6-3 and TRBJ1-1, with D possibly being TRBD1 (5 bases). The CDR3 is made up of 12 amino acids. The germline CDR1 and CDR2 sequences are MNHEY and SVGEGT. The V gene lost 5 bases and the J gene lost 3 bases, with 7 bases spanning the gap. The CDR3 is CASSIGDTEAFF. The DNA for the CDR3 is TGTGCCAGCAGTATAGGGGACACTGAAGCTTTCTTT.

The V call is TRBV27, the J call TRBJ1-1; D call uncertain. Trimming removed 5 bases from V and 5 bases from J, with 12 bases in between. Germline lookup yields CDR1 MNHEY and CDR2 SMNVEV (reference sequence). CDR3 length: 13 amino acids. The CDR3 loop reads CASSPTLQTEAFF. CDR3 coding DNA: TGTGCCAGCAGTCCCACCCTCCAGACTGAAGCTTTCTTT.

CDR3 nucleotide sequence: TGTGCCAGCAGTGATATGGACAGGGAAGATACGCAGTATTTT. As protein: CASSDMDREDTQYF. V is TRBV2 and J is TRBJ2-3, with TRBD1 identical over 8 bases. Germline CDR1 and CDR2: SNHLY and FYNNEI. V shed 3 bases, J shed 5 bases, and the junction held 4 bases outside the gene matches. The CDR3 totals 14 residues.

The chain combines TRBV5-1 with TRBJ1-1; 8 nucleotides align to TRBD1. J gave up 3 bases and V 2 bases, and 9 bases lay outside the gene matches. The CDR3 covers 16 residues. CDR1 and CDR2 from the germline V gene are SGHRS and YFSETQ. The chain's CDR3 is CASSFRQGRGDTEAFF. CDR3 DNA: TGCGCCAGCAGCTTCCGACAGGGGAGAGGGGACACTGAAGCTTTCTTT.

This sequence joins TRBV6-5 and TRBJ2-3, with TRBD2 identical over 9 bases. There are 15 residues in the CDR3. Germline values: CDR1 MNHEY, CDR2 SVGAGI. With 3 bases clipped from V and 5 bases from J, the junction kept 6 bases outside the gene matches. CDR3 bases: TGTGCCAGCAGTTATTTTGCGGGGGGGCAAGATACGCAGTATTTT. It yields the protein CASSYFAGGQDTQYF.

The CDR3 sequence: CATSRDLQETQYF. The CDR3 DNA is TGTGCCACCAGCAGAGATCTCCAGGAGACCCAGTACTTC. This chain links TRBV15 with TRBJ2-5; D gene unclear. Germline V gene data show CDR1 as LNHNV and CDR2 as YYDKDF (reference sequence). V gave up 0 bases and J gave up 5 bases, with 7 bases separating them. CDR3 length: 13 amino acids.

This clone was recorded only once. The V gene is TRBV3-1 (or the pseudogene TRBV3-2), the J gene TRBJ1-2, with a weak D call TRBD1 (6 bases). The germline V gene has CDR1 LGHDT and CDR2 YNNKEL (reference sequence). The length of the CDR3 is 13 residues. V was shortened by 0 bases and J by 14 bases, with 16 bases between the two germline ends. The CDR3 loop reads CASSQEWAGTLTF. DNA of the CDR3: TGTGCCAGCAGCCAAGAATGGGCAGGGACATTGACCTTC.